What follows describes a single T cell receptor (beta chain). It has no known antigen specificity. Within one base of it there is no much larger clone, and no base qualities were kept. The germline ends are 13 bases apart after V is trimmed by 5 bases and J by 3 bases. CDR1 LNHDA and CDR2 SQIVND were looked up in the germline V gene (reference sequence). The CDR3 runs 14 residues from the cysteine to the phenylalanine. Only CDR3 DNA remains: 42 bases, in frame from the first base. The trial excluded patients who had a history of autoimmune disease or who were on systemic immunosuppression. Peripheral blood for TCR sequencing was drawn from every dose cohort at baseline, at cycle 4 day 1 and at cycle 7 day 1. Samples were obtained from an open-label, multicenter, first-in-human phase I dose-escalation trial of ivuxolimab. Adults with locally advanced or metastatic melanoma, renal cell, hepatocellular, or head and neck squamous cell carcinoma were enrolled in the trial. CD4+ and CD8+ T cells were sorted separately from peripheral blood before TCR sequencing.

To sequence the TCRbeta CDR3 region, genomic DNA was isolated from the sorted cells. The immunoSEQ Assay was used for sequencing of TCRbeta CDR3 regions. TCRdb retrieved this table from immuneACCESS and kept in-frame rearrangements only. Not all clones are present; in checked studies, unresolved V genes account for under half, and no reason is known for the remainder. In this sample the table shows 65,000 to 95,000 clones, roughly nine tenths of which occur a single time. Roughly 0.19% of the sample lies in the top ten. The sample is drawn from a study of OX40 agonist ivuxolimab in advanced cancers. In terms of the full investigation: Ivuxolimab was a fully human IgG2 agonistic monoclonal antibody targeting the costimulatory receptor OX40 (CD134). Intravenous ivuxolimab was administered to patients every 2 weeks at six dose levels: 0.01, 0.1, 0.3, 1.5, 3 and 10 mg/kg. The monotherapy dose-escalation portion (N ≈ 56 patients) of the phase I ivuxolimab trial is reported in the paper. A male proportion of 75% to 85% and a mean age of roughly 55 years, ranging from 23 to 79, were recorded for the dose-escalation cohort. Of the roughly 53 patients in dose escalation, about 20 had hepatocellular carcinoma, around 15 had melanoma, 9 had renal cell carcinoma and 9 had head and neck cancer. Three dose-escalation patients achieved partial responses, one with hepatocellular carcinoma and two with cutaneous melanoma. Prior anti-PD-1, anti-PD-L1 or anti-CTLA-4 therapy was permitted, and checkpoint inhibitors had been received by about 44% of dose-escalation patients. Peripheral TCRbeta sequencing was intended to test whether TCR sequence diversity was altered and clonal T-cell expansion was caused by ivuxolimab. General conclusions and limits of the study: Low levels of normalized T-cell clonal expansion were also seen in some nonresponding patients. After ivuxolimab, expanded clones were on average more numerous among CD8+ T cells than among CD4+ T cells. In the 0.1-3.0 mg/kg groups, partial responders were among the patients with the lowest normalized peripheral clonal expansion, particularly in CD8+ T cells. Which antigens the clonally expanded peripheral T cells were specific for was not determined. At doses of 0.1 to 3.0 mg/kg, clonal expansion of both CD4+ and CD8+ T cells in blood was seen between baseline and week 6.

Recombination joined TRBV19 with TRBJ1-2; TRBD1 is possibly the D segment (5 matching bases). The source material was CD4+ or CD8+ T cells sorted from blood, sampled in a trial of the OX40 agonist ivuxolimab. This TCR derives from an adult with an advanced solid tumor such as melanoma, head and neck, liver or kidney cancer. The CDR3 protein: CASSAQGADYGYTF. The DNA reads TGTGCCAGTAGTGCGCAGGGTGCGGACTATGGCTACACCTTC.